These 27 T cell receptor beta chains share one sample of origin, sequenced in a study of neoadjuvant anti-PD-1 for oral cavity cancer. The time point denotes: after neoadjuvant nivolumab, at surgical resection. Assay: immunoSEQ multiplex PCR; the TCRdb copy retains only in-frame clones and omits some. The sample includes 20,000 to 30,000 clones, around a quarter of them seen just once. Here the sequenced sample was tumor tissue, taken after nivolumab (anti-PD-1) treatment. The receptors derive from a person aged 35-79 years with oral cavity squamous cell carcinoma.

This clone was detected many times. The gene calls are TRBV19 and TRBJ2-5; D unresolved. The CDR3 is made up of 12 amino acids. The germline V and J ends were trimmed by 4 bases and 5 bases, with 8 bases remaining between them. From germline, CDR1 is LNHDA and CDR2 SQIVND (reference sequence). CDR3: CASSTGRETQYF. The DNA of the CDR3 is TGTGCCAGTAGTACCGGCCGGGAGACCCAGTACTTC.

The CDR3 spells CASSLGVESAFF. CDR3 coding DNA: TGTGCCAGCAGCTTAGGTGTTGAGTCGGCTTTCTTT. V is TRBV7-2 and J is TRBJ1-1; no clear D gene. The ends were cut back, 1 base at V and 11 bases at J, with 11 bases in the middle. CDR1 is SGHTA and CDR2 is FQGNSA in the germline V gene. The CDR3 runs 12 residues.

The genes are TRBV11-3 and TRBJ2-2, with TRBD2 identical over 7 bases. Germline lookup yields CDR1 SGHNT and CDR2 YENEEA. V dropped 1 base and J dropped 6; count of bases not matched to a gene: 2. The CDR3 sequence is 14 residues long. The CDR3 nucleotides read TGTGCCAGCAGCTTAGGGGAGGGCGCCGGGGAGCTGTTTTTT. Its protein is CASSLGEGAGELFF.

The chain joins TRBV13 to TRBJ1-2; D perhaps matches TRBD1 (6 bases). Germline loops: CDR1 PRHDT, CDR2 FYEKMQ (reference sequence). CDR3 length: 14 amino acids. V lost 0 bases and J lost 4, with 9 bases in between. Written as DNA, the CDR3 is TGTGCCAGCAGCTTAGGGACAGGTTCCTATGGCTACACCTTC. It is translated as CASSLGTGSYGYTF.

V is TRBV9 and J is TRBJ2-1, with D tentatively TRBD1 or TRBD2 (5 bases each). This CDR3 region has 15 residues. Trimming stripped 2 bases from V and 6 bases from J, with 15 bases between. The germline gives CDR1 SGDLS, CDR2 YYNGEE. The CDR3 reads CASSVGKGTLNEQFF. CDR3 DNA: TGTGCCAGCAGCGTGGGAAAAGGGACCCTCAATGAGCAGTTCTTC.

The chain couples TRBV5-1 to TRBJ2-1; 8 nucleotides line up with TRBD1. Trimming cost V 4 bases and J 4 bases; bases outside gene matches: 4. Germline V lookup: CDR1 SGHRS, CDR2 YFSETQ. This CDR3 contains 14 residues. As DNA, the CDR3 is TGCGCCAGCAGCCTCGGACAGGGTTACAATGAGCAGTTCTTC. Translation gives CASSLGQGYNEQFF.

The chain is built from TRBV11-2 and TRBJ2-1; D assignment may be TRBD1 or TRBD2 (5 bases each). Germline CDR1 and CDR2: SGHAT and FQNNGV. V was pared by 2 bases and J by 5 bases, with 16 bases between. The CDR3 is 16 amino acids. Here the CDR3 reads CASSLLSGRGNNEQFF. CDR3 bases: TGTGCCAGCAGCTTACTTTCAGGGAGAGGTAACAATGAGCAGTTCTTC.

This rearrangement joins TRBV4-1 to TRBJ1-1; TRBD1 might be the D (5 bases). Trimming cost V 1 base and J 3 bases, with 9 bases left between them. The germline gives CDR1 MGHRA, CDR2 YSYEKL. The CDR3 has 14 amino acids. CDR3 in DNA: TGCGCCAGCAGCCAAGTAGGGGCGCACACTGAAGCTTTCTTT. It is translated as CASSQVGAHTEAFF.

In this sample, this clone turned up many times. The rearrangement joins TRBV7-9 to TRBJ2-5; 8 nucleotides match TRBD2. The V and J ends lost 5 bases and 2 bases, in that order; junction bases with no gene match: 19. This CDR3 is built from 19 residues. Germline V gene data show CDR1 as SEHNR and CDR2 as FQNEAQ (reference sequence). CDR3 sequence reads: CASSRSRVLAGRPQETQYF. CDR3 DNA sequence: TGTGCCAGCAGCCGATCCAGAGTTCTAGCGGGCCGACCGCAAGAGACCCAGTACTTC.

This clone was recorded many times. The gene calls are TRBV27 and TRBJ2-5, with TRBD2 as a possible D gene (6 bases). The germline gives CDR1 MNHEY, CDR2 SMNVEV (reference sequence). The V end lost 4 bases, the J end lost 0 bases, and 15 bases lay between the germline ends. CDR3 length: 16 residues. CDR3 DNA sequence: TGTGCCAGCAGTTCCTCGACTAGTCCTTACCAAGAGACCCAGTACTTC. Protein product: CASSSSTSPYQETQYF.

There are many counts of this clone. The CDR3 is CASSLVRGHGYTF. DNA of the CDR3: TGTGCCAGCAGCTTAGTCAGGGGACATGGCTACACCTTC. The chain combines TRBV7-9 with TRBJ1-2, with D perhaps TRBD1 (6 bases). Germline CDR1 reads SEHNR; CDR2 reads FQNEAQ (reference sequence). Trimming shortened V by 1 base and J by 6 bases, and 9 bases separated the two germline ends. The CDR3 is 13 amino acids.

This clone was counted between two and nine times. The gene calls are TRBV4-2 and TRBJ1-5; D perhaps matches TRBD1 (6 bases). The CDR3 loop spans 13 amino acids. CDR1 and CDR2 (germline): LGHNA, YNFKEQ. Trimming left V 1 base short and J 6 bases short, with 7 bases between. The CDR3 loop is CASSQGRGQPQHF. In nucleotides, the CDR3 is TGTGCCAGCAGCCAAGGCAGGGGTCAGCCCCAGCATTTT.

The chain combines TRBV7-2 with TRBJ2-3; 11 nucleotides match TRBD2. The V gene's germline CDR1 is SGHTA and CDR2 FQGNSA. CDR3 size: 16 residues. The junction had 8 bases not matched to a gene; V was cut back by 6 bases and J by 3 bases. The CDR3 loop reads CASSRRLAGLTDTQYF. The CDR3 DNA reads TGTGCCAGCAGTCGCCGACTAGCGGGATTGACAGATACGCAGTATTTT.

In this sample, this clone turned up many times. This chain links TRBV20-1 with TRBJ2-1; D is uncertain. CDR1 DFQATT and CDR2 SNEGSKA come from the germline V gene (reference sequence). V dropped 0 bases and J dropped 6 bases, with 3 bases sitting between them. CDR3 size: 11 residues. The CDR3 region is CSARDPNEQFF. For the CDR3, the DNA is TGCAGTGCTAGAGATCCCAATGAGCAGTTCTTC.

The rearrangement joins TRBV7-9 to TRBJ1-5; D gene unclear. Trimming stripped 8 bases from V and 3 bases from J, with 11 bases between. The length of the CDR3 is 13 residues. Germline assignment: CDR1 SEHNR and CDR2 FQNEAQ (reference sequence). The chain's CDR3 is CASGLTANQPQHF. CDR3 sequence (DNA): TGTGCCAGCGGTTTGACCGCCAATCAGCCCCAGCATTTT.

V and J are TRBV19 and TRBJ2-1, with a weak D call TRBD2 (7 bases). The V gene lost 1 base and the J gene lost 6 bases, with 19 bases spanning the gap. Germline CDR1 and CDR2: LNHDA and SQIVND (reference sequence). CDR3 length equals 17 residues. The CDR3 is CASSIVARGAMGNEQFF. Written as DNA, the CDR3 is TGTGCCAGTAGTATAGTGGCACGGGGGGCCATGGGCAATGAGCAGTTCTTC.

CDR3 in DNA: TGTGCCAGCAGCGTCACAACTAGTCCTCACACCGGGGAGCTGTTTTTT. It yields the protein CASSVTTSPHTGELFF. This chain joins TRBV9 and TRBJ2-2; possible D gene TRBD2, 5 bases. Trimming removed 2 bases from V and 3 bases from J, with 14 bases in between. This CDR3 has 16 amino acids. Germline V gene sequence: CDR1 SGDLS, CDR2 YYNGEE. The full variable domain, completed using reference TRBV9 and TRBJ2-2, is DSGVTQTPKHLITATGQRVTLRCSPRSGDLSVYWYQQSLDQGLQFLIQYYNGEERAKGNILERFSAQQFPDLHSELNLSSLELGDSALYFCASSVTTSPHTGELFFGEGSRLTVL.

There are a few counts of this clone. CDR3 sequence (DNA): TGTGCCAGCAGCTTAGGGGCTGAGTGGGGCTCTAGCACAGATACGCAGTATTTT. This sequence encodes CASSLGAEWGSSTDTQYF. The rearrangement uses TRBV11-2 and TRBJ2-3; weak D call: TRBD1 (5 bases). Germline lookup yields CDR1 SGHAT and CDR2 FQNNGV. Trimming stripped 1 base from V and 0 bases from J, with 17 bases between. The CDR3 is 18 amino acids.

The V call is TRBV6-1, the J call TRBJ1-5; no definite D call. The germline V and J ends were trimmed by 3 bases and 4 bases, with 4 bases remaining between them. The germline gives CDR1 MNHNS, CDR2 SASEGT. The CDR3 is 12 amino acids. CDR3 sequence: CASSEGNQPQHF. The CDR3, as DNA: TGTGCCAGCAGTGAGGGGAATCAGCCCCAGCATTTT.

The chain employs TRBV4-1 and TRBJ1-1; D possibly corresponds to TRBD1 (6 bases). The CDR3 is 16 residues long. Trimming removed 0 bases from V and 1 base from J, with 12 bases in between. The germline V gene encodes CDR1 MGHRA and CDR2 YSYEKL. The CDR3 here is CASSQDQGRGNTEAFF. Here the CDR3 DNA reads TGCGCCAGCAGCCAAGATCAGGGCAGGGGGAACACTGAAGCTTTCTTT.

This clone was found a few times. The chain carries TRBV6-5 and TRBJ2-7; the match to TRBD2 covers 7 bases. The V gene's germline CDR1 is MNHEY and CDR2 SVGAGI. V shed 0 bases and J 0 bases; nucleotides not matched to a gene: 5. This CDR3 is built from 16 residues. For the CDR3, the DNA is TGTGCCAGCAGTTACTCGATGCTAGCGGACTCCTACGAGCAGTACTTC. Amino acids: CASSYSMLADSYEQYF.

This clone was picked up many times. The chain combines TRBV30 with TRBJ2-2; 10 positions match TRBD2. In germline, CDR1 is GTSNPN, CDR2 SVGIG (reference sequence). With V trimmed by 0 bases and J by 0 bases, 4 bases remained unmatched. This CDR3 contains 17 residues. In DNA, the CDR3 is TGTGCCTGGAGTGTAAGCGGGAGGGCCTCGAACACCGGGGAGCTGTTTTTT. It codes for CAWSVSGRASNTGELFF.

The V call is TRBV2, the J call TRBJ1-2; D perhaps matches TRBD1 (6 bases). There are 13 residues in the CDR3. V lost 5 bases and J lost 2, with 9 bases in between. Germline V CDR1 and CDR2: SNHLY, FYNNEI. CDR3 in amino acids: CASSPDSNYGYTF. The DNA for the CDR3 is TGTGCCAGCAGTCCGGACAGCAACTATGGCTACACCTTC.

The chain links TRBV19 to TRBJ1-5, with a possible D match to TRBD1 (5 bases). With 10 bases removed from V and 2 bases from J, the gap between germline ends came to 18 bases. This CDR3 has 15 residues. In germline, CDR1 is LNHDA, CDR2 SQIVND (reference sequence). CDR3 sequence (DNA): TGTGCCACGGCCAAGGAGGGGACGGGCAATCAGCCCCAGCATTTT. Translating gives CATAKEGTGNQPQHF. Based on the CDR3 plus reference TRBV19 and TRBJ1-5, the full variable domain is DGGITQSPKYLFRKEGQNVTLSCEQNLNHDAMYWYRQDPGQGLRLIYYSQIVNDFQKGDIAEGYSVSREKKESFPLTVTSAQKNPTAFYLCATAKEGTGNQPQHFGDGTRLSIL.

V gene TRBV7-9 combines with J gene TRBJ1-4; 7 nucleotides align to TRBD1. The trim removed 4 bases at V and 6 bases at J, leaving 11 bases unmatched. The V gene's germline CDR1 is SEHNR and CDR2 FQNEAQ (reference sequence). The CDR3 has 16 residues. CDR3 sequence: CASSSRQGFFDEKLFF. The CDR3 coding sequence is TGTGCCAGCAGCTCTCGACAGGGATTTTTCGATGAAAAACTGTTTTTT.

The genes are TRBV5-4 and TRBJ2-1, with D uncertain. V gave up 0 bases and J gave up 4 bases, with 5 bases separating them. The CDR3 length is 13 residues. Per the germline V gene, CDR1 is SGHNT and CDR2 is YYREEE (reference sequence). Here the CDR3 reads CASSLELYNEQFF. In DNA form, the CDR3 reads TGTGCCAGCAGCTTGGAACTGTACAATGAGCAGTTCTTC. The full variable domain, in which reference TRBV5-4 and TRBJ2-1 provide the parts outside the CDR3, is ETGVTQSPTHLIKTRGQQVTLRCSSQSGHNTVSWYQQALGQGPQFIFQYYREEENGRGNFPPRFSGLQFPNYSSELNVNALELDDSALYLCASSLELYNEQFFGPGTRLTVL.

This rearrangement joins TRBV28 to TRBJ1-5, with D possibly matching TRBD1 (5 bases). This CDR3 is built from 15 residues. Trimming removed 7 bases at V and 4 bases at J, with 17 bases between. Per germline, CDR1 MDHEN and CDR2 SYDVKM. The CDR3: CASNLPGTGNQPQHF. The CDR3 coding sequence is TGTGCCAGCAACCTACCCGGGACGGGGAATCAGCCCCAGCATTTT.